This T cell receptor (beta chain) derives from a study of graft-versus-host responses after intestinal transplantation. A remark on this clone: A junction end diverges from the germline sequence, so it may reflect a read error.

CDR3 size: 13 residues. Germline V lookup: CDR1 MNHEY, CDR2 SVGAGI. Using immunoSEQ multiplex PCR, the repertoire was profiled, and TCRdb retains in-frame clones only, with some absent. There are some 29,000 clones in the sample; over 60% occur only once, and just over 3% lies in the top ten. Intraepithelial and lamina propria lymphocytes were freed from processed graft tissue. This TCR came from a human patient who received an intestinal transplant, so some T cells may come from the graft donor. This chain connects TRBV6-5 to TRBJ2-7; the match to TRBD1 covers 7 bases. The sequences come from ileum tissue, collected 98 days after intestinal transplantation. The CDR3, as DNA: TGTGCCAGGCCGGGACAGTTCTCCTACGAGCAGCACTTC. Translating it yields CARPGQFSYEQHF.